This passage covers 18 T cell receptor beta chains from one sample sequenced in a study. In TCRdb, the RT-PCR reads were re-called with MiXCR into one record per CDR3 protein. The sample has about 680,000 distinct CDR3 sequences; 12% to 15% are singletons. Sequenced sample: memory CD4+ T cells from blood. These receptors were taken from a female donor in good health, serving as a healthy control.

This clonotype was detected once. V usage is TRBV7-8 and J usage is TRBJ1-5, with D maybe TRBD1 (6 bases). CDR1 and CDR2 from the germline V gene are SGHVS and FQNEAQ. The CDR3 runs 15 residues. Trimming cost V 3 bases and J 7 bases, with 16 bases left between them. The CDR3 sequence: CASSLGRGGSQPQHF. The CDR3 nucleotides read TGTGCCAGCAGCTTGGGGAGGGGGGGTTCCCAGCCCCAGCATTTT.

J is TRBJ2-5 and V is TRBV7-2; D may correspond to TRBD1 or TRBD2 (7 bases each). The CDR3 runs to 13 residues. Germline CDR1 is SGHTA and CDR2 is FQGNSA. Deletions cut 7 bases from V and 7 bases from J, with 16 bases between. CDR3 sequence reads: CASTAGGRGTQYF. The CDR3 DNA is TGTGCCAGCACCGCAGGGGGGAGGGGGACCCAGTACTTC.

At least ten counts were recorded for this clonotype. The rearrangement joins TRBV5-1 to TRBJ2-2; 9 bases agree with TRBD1. The trim removed 2 bases at V and 6 bases at J, leaving 11 bases unmatched. CDR1 is SGHRS, CDR2 YFSETQ, per germline. The CDR3 length is 17 residues. The CDR3 region is CASSFGTGSNFAGELFF. The CDR3 bases are TGCGCCAGCAGCTTCGGGACAGGGTCGAATTTTGCCGGGGAGCTGTTTTTT.

J is TRBJ2-6 and V is TRBV20-1; D gene ambiguous. The germline V and J ends were trimmed by 5 bases and 0 bases, with 8 bases remaining between them. This CDR3 is 14 amino acids long. Germline V gene data show CDR1 as DFQATT and CDR2 as SNEGSKA (reference sequence). CDR3 in DNA: TGCAGTGCTTCGGATTTCTCTGGGGCCAACGTCCTGACTTTC. Amino acids: CSASDFSGANVLTF.

This clonotype was counted at least ten times. The V and J genes are TRBV27 and TRBJ1-1; D remains unclear. Trimming cost V 2 bases and J 1 base, with 8 bases left between them. There are 14 residues in the CDR3. Germline V gene lookup returns CDR1 MNHEY and CDR2 SMNVEV (reference sequence). CDR3 DNA: TGTGCCAGCAGTTTAGCCAGAGGGAACACTGAAGCTTTCTTT. It translates to CASSLARGNTEAFF.

This clonotype was counted at least ten times. The chain has TRBV4-1 and TRBJ2-4, with D unclear. Germline V CDR1 and CDR2: MGHRA, YSYEKL. V lost 0 bases to trimming and J lost 0 bases, with 12 bases between them. The CDR3 consists of 17 residues. Written as DNA, the CDR3 is TGCGCCAGCAGCCAAGATCCGGTATTCTTAGCCAAAAACATTCAGTACTTC. The encoded protein is CASSQDPVFLAKNIQYF.

The rearrangement links TRBV9 to TRBJ2-3, with D possibly matching TRBD1 (5 bases). Looked up from germline, CDR1 is SGDLS and CDR2 is YYNGEE. The CDR3 sequence is 13 residues long. V lost 4 bases to trimming and J lost 5 bases, with 11 bases between them. As DNA, the CDR3 is TGTGCCAGCAGCCCAAGGGGTTTAGATACGCAGTATTTT. Its translation: CASSPRGLDTQYF.

This clonotype appeared a few times. The V gene is TRBV30, the J gene TRBJ2-7; the D is unclear. CDR1 GTSNPN and CDR2 SVGIG come from the germline V gene (reference sequence). CDR3 length: 12 residues. Trimming pared 1 base from V and 3 bases from J, leaving 7 bases between. CDR3 coding DNA: TGTGCCTGGAGTGCTAGTCTCTACGAGCAGTACTTC. Translation gives CAWSASLYEQYF.

This clonotype came up many times. The chain links TRBV4-3 to TRBJ1-3; TRBD1 agrees at 7 bases. The junction had 10 bases not matched to a gene; V was cut back by 1 base and J by 4 bases. The CDR3 extends over 17 amino acids. Per the germline V gene, CDR1 is LGHNA and CDR2 is YSLEER. This CDR3 reads CASSQAGIGGGGNTIYF. CDR3 sequence (DNA): TGCGCCAGCAGCCAAGCCGGAATAGGGGGCGGCGGAAACACCATATATTTT.

The rearrangement uses TRBV6-6 and TRBJ1-2, with TRBD1 as a possible D gene (6 bases). Germline V gene data show CDR1 as MNHNY and CDR2 as SVGAGI (reference sequence). CDR3 length: 13 residues. V was clipped by 6 bases and J by 0 bases, with 8 bases between them. CDR3 nucleotide sequence: TGTGCCAGCAGACAGGGCGCTAACTATGGCTACACCTTC. Its protein product is CASRQGANYGYTF.

V usage is TRBV7-8 and J usage is TRBJ2-7; no clear D. The CDR3 loop spans 16 amino acids. Germline values: CDR1 SGHVS, CDR2 FQNEAQ. V was clipped by 2 bases and J by 2 bases, with 16 bases between them. This chain's CDR3 is CASSLSQQVGTYEQYF. The CDR3 DNA follows: TGTGCCAGCAGCTTATCCCAACAAGTAGGGACCTACGAGCAGTACTTC.

There are a few counts of this clonotype. In nucleotides, the CDR3 is TGCGCCAGCAGCCGCGTGACAGGGGTCTCCTACGAGCAGTACTTC. It codes for CASSRVTGVSYEQYF. The genes are TRBV5-1 and TRBJ2-7, with 8 bases that match TRBD1. CDR3 size: 15 residues. Germline V gene lookup returns CDR1 SGHRS and CDR2 YFSETQ. V shed 4 bases and J 0 bases; nucleotides not matched to a gene: 6.

In this sample, this clonotype turned up many times. CDR3 region: CATSRDSGGAEAFF. In nucleotides, the CDR3 is TGTGCCACCAGCAGAGATTCAGGCGGGGCTGAAGCTTTCTTT. The rearrangement uses TRBV15 and TRBJ1-1; D not certain. CDR3 length equals 14 residues. The germline gives CDR1 LNHNV, CDR2 YYDKDF (reference sequence). Deletions cut 0 bases from V and 6 bases from J, with 11 bases between.

The rearrangement joins TRBV6-2 or TRBV6-3 to TRBJ1-4; TRBD1 is a possible D gene (5 bases). Germline CDR1 and CDR2: MNHEY and SVGEGT. The CDR3 length is 13 residues. Trimming took off 6 bases at V and 6 bases at J, with 11 bases between the two ends. The CDR3 nucleotides are TGTGCCAGCAGGGACACCGCGGATGAAAAACTGTTTTTT. It translates to CASRDTADEKLFF.

This clonotype turned up a few times. This chain links TRBV10-1 with TRBJ2-7, with 7 bases aligning to TRBD2. There are 14 residues in the CDR3. Germline lookup yields CDR1 WNHNN and CDR2 SYGVQD (reference sequence). V was clipped by 3 bases and J by 3 bases; unmatched bases: 5. The CDR3 nucleotides are TGCGCCAGCAGTGATACCGGACTAGGCTACGAGCAGTACTTC. This codes for CASSDTGLGYEQYF.

This clonotype was seen a handful of times. This chain joins TRBV5-1 and TRBJ1-1, with TRBD1 as a possible D gene (6 bases). V lost 0 bases to trimming and J lost 3 bases, with 9 bases between them. Germline lookup yields CDR1 SGHRS and CDR2 YFSETQ. CDR3 length: 14 amino acids. The CDR3 DNA is TGCGCCAGCAGCTTGGCCCAGGGGTACACTGAAGCTTTCTTT. Amino acid sequence: CASSLAQGYTEAFF.

The CDR3 nucleotides are TGCAGTGCCCTAAGCGGGAGGATGGCCAAAAACATTCAGTACTTC. Its protein product is CSALSGRMAKNIQYF. The V gene is TRBV20-1, the J gene TRBJ2-4, with TRBD2 identical over 9 bases. Losses at the gene ends were 6 bases for V and 1 base for J; bases not matched to a gene: 7. Germline V CDR1 and CDR2: DFQATT, SNEGSKA (reference sequence). The CDR3 spans 15 residues.

The chain recombines TRBV5-1 with TRBJ2-2, with TRBD2 identical over 7 bases. V lost 0 bases to trimming and J lost 5 bases; unmatched junction nucleotides: 4. The CDR3 contains 15 residues. CDR1 and CDR2 (germline): SGHRS, YFSETQ. The CDR3 bases are TGCGCCAGCAGCTTGGTTGGCGGGAGTACCGGGGAGCTGTTTTTT. Protein: CASSLVGGSTGELFF.